This T cell receptor beta chain is from a study of T cell responses to AZD1222 COVID-19 vaccine. General observations from the study: Vaccine-related CD4 TCRs covered spike, predominating at 160-218 and 743-854.

The V end was cut by 6 bases, the J end by 5 bases, with 14 bases between. The germline gives CDR1 SGHRS, CDR2 YFSETQ. CDR3 size: 13 residues. A remark on this clone: Its cognate antigen is unknown.

TCRdb's table, derived via immunoSEQ multiplex PCR, lists solely in-frame clones and lacks some. This table holds approximately 120,000 clones, over 75% found once. The clonotype originates from an adult who received the AZD1222 COVID-19 vaccine. The material was peripheral blood, obtained 28 days after the second AZD1222 dose. This rearrangement joins TRBV5-1 to TRBJ1-2, with D possibly matching TRBD1 (6 bases). CDR3 region: CASTQDRLYGYTF. In DNA, the CDR3 is TGCGCCAGCACCCAAGACAGGTTATATGGCTACACCTTC.